Listed below are T cell receptor beta chains from one sample, sequenced in a study of blood T cells in healthy people across ages. TCRdb recomputed calls from the 5' RACE reads with MiXCR, one row per CDR3 protein. This table holds about 930,000 distinct CDR3 sequences, 29% found once. These same data were also listed under a study on T cells of mothers and their children.

What was sequenced was blood. The origin of the receptors is a woman in her thirties or forties in good health. Each CDR3 is given with its conserved first and last residue. The D gene is left open where the match is weak. Some rows mark clone size as missing; the rest say once, few, many or name a class of expanded clone.

abundance	j_gene	d_gene	len	v_gene	CDR3nt	CDR3aa
-	TRBJ1-2	TRBD1	14	TRBV7-2	TGTGCCAGCAGCTCCCAACCGACAGGGGACGGCTACACCTTC	CASSSQPTGDGYTF
many	TRBJ2-7	-	12	TRBV28	TGTGCCACCGTCGGGACATTTAACGAGCAGTACTTC	CATVGTFNEQYF
-	TRBJ2-1	-	15	TRBV2	TGTGCCAGCAGTGAAGTCGGGGGTTTTGGCAATGAGCAGTTCTTC	CASSEVGGFGNEQFF
many	TRBJ2-5	-	15	TRBV12-3/TRBV12-4	TGTGCCAGCAGCTCGATCCAGGGAATACAAGAGACCCAGTACTTC	CASSSIQGIQETQYF
-	TRBJ1-4	-	12	TRBV2	TGTGCCAGCAGTGGGGTCGGTGAAAAACTGTTTTTT	CASSGVGEKLFF
few	TRBJ1-2	-	13	TRBV6-2/TRBV6-3	TGTGCCAGCAGTACTGGAACCGTTGTGGGCTACACCTTC	CASSTGTVVGYTF
-	TRBJ1-2	-	13	TRBV4-3	TGCGCCAGCAGCCAAGGGGCCGGACGGGGCTACACCTTC	CASSQGAGRGYTF
-	TRBJ1-1	TRBD1	15	TRBV6-6	TGTGCCAGCACCAGAACTACAGGGGTTGACACTGAAGCTTTCTTT	CASTRTTGVDTEAFF
few	TRBJ2-1	-	15	TRBV5-1	TGCGCCAGCAGCTCAACTCAAAACTCTTACAATGAGCAGTTCTTC	CASSSTQNSYNEQFF
once	TRBJ2-5	TRBD1	16	TRBV7-2	TGTGCCAGCAGTCAAAGGGGACAGGGGGCGTGGGAGACCCAGTACTTC	CASSQRGQGAWETQYF
-	TRBJ2-7	-	13	TRBV7-2	TGTGCCAGCAGCCCTCCTCCCTCTGAAGAGCAGTACTTC	CASSPPPSEEQYF
many	TRBJ2-1	TRBD1	16	TRBV7-3	TGTGCCAGCAGCTTAGTTGGGACAGGGGAGGACAATGAGCAGTTCTTC	CASSLVGTGEDNEQFF
many	TRBJ2-4	TRBD2	15	TRBV27	TGTGCCAGCAGCCTTAGCGGGGTAGCCAAAAACATTCAGTACTTC	CASSLSGVAKNIQYF
-	TRBJ2-5	-	15	TRBV5-1	TGCGCCAGCAGCTTGGAATCCAGGGCCTGGGAGACCCAGTACTTC	CASSLESRAWETQYF
few	TRBJ2-3	-	12	TRBV20-1	TGCAGTGCTAGACTCGTCACAGATACGCAGTATTTT	CSARLVTDTQYF
-	TRBJ2-1	-	20	TRBV15	TGTGCCACCAGCAGACCCACGGGGTGGGGCAGTCAGAGCTCCTACAATGAGCAGTTCTTC	CATSRPTGWGSQSSYNEQFF
-	TRBJ2-3	TRBD2	14	TRBV5-1	TGCGCCAGCAGCTGGGACTATCTAACAGATACGCAGTATTTT	CASSWDYLTDTQYF
many	TRBJ2-5	-	16	TRBV15	TGTGCCACCAGCTACCAGCCCCAGCGTTTTTGCGAGACCCAGTACTTC	CATSYQPQRFCETQYF
-	TRBJ2-3	-	14	TRBV12-3/TRBV12-4	TGTGCCAGCACCAGTGGGGAGAGCGCAGATACGCAGTATTTT	CASTSGESADTQYF
-	TRBJ2-7	TRBD2	16	TRBV6-2/TRBV6-3	TGTGCCAGCAGGCAGACTAGCGGGGGGGTGTACAATGAGCAGTACTTC	CASRQTSGGVYNEQYF
-	TRBJ2-1	-	15	TRBV4-3	TGCGCCAGCAGCCCCTTGGGGGTCCGGTACAATGAGCAGTTCTTC	CASSPLGVRYNEQFF
few	TRBJ2-7	TRBD2	16	TRBV20-1	TGCAGTGCTAGAAGGGCTAGCGGGGGGGCCGACTACGAGCAGTACTTC	CSARRASGGADYEQYF
few	TRBJ1-5	TRBD1	17	TRBV7-2	TGTGCCAGCAGCGCGTTCATCGGACAGGGTGGGGATCAGCCCCAGCATTTT	CASSAFIGQGGDQPQHF
few	TRBJ2-1	TRBD2	14	TRBV5-1	TGCGCCAGCAGAGGCGGGGGGGCCTACAATGAGCAGTTCTTC	CASRGGGAYNEQFF
few	TRBJ2-7	-	16	TRBV20-1	TGCAGTGCTAGAGATTTCCGTGATACCAGCTCCTACGAGCAGTACTTC	CSARDFRDTSSYEQYF
many	TRBJ1-2	-	16	TRBV7-2	TGTGCCAGCAGCTTAGCGACAACACAGGGTCCCTATGGCTACACCTTC	CASSLATTQGPYGYTF
few	TRBJ2-3	-	14	TRBV5-1	TGCGCCAGCAGCGCCCGGGACGTCACAGATACGCAGTATTTT	CASSARDVTDTQYF
few	TRBJ2-2	-	15	TRBV7-3	TGTGCCAGCAGCGCCGGTAGGGGTAACACCGGGGAGCTGTTTTTT	CASSAGRGNTGELFF
-	TRBJ2-7	-	13	TRBV18	TGTGCCAGCTCTCTTCAGGGTAACTACGAGCAGTACTTC	CASSLQGNYEQYF
few	TRBJ1-2	-	16	TRBV20-1	TGCAGTGCTAGAGATCCCCTCTCGGGACGCGGGCTCGGCTACACCTTC	CSARDPLSGRGLGYTF
many	TRBJ1-2	TRBD1	14	TRBV18	TGTGCCAGCTCCTATGGGACAGCTAACTATGGCTACACCTTC	CASSYGTANYGYTF
few	TRBJ1-1	-	12	TRBV3-1	TGTGCCAGCACCCAAGGGGGAGCTGAAGCTTTCTTT	CASTQGGAEAFF
few	TRBJ2-6	-	16	TRBV11-2	TGTGCCAGCAGCTTACCCAGGACGGCGGGGGCCAACGTCCTGACTTTC	CASSLPRTAGANVLTF
-	TRBJ2-1	-	14	TRBV20-1	TGCAGTGCTAGGAAAGGGGCCTCCTACAATGAGCAGTTCTTC	CSARKGASYNEQFF
-	TRBJ1-1	-	15	TRBV7-3	TGTGCCAGCAGCCCAGTGGGCGGCCGGAACACTGAAGCTTTCTTT	CASSPVGGRNTEAFF
-	TRBJ1-1	-	12	TRBV20-1	TGCAGTGATAGGTCCGGGAACACTGAAGCTTTCTTT	CSDRSGNTEAFF
few	TRBJ2-5	-	12	TRBV5-1	TGCGCCGGCAGCTTGAATGCGGAGACCCAGTACTTC	CAGSLNAETQYF
-	TRBJ2-7	-	16	TRBV5-1	TGCGTCAGCAGCTTACCTGGTCCTGCGAGTTCCTACGAGCAGTACTTC	CVSSLPGPASSYEQYF
-	TRBJ2-1	-	15	TRBV20-1	TGCAGTGCTAGAGACGTCAGGGACCTCTACGATGAGCAGTTCTTC	CSARDVRDLYDEQFF
-	TRBJ2-3	-	16	TRBV2	TGTGCCAGCAGTGACGGGCGGGGGCTCCGCACAGATACGCAGTATTTT	CASSDGRGLRTDTQYF
few	TRBJ2-7	TRBD1	15	TRBV6-5	TGTGCCAGCAGTCCCACGACAGGGAGTGGGGACGAGCAGTACTTC	CASSPTTGSGDEQYF
-	TRBJ2-1	TRBD1	15	TRBV20-1	TGCAGTGCTCACAACCGGGACAGGGGATTGAATGAGCAGTTCTTC	CSAHNRDRGLNEQFF
-	TRBJ2-6	TRBD1	18	TRBV7-8	TGTGCCAGCAGCTTACAGGGGACAGGCCTCTCTGGGGCCAACGTCCTGACTTTC	CASSLQGTGLSGANVLTF
few	TRBJ1-6	-	15	TRBV5-1	TGCGCCAGTAGCTTGCGACCGGTCGACGATTCACCCCTCCACTTT	CASSLRPVDDSPLHF
few	TRBJ2-5	-	13	TRBV27	TGTGCCAGCAGTCGCTCTCGTCAAGAGACCCAGTACTTC	CASSRSRQETQYF
few	TRBJ1-4	-	18	TRBV6-1	TGTGCCAGCAGGCTGACCGGGACCATCCAAGGCACTAATGAAAAACTGTTTTTT	CASRLTGTIQGTNEKLFF
many	TRBJ1-6	-	14	TRBV3-1	TGTGCCAGCAGCCCACGTCGCGGGAATTCACCCCTCCACTTT	CASSPRRGNSPLHF
-	TRBJ2-3	TRBD2	16	TRBV20-1	TGCAGTGCTACCGGGAGGCTAGCGGGGAGCACAGATACGCAGTATTTT	CSATGRLAGSTDTQYF